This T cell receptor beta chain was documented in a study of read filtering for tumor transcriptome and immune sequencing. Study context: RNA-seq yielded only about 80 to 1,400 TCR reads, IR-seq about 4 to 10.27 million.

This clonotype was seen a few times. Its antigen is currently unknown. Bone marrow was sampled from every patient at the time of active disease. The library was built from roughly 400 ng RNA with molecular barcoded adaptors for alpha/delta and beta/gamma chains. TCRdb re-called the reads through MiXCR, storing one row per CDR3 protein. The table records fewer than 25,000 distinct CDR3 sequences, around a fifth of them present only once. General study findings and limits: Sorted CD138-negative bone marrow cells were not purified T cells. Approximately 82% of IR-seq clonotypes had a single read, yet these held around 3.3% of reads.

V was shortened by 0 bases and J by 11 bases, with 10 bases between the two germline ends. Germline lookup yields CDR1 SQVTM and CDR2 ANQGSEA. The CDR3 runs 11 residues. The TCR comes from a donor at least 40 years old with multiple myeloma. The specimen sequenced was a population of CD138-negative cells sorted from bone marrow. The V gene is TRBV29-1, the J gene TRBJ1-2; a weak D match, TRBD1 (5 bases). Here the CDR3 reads CSVEESGRYTF. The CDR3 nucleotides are TGCAGCGTTGAAGAGTCAGGGAGGTACACCTTC.